This TCR beta chain was recovered during a study of cytomegalovirus exposure and HLA in healthy donors. As for the study in general: As released early, the data held around 80 million unique TCRs from HLA-typed donors. The Caucasian-associated ancestry cluster contained approximately 81% of the roughly 390 genotyped donors.

A single count supports this clone. 60 Vbeta and 13 Jbeta primers were used in PCR. Clones were read by immunoSEQ multiplex PCR, and TCRdb kept only the in-frame ones, dropping some. The sample consists of more than 100,000 clones, 60% to 85% of them appearing once. V shed 0 bases and J 4 bases; nucleotides not matched to a gene: 17. Germline CDR1 reads SGHRS; CDR2 reads YFSETQ. This CDR3 spans 19 amino acids. This chain uses TRBV5-1 with TRBJ1-1, with 8 bases lining up with TRBD1. The TCR originated in a woman between 40 and 50 years old in good health and CMV-seropositive. Sequencing was performed on PBMCs. The CDR3 nucleotides read TGCGCCAGCAGCTTGGTGCAGGGGGCGTCGCGGACTAGCGGCACTGAAGCTTTCTTT. Translating gives CASSLVQGASRTSGTEAFF.